Shown below are 12 T cell receptor beta chains from a single sample sequenced in a study of shared clonotypes between healthy human individuals. Some clones are missing from TCRdb's copy, which holds only in-frame ones; the method was immunoSEQ multiplex PCR. The sample contains roughly 1,800,000 clones, approximately 94% of which appear only once. In the naive CD8 group, cells lacked CD45RO and were positively selected for CCR7, so terminally differentiated effector memory CD45RA+ cells were left out. Specimen: naive CD8+ T cells sorted from blood. All receptors derive from a man between 18 and 29 years old in good health.

This CDR3 reads CASSLGNYGYTF. The CDR3 DNA is TGTGCCAGCAGCTTGGGTAACTATGGCTACACCTTC. J is TRBJ1-2 and V is TRBV13; no clear D. V lost 3 bases and J 1 base, leaving 3 bases between the germline ends. Germline V gene lookup returns CDR1 PRHDT and CDR2 FYEKMQ (reference sequence). The CDR3 is 12 residues long.

J is TRBJ2-1 and V is TRBV7-6; no reliable D call. The V end lost 4 bases, the J end lost 6 bases, and 7 bases lay between the germline ends. Germline CDR1 SGHVS, CDR2 FNYEAQ. The CDR3 spans 12 residues. CDR3 DNA: TGTGCCAGCAGCTCTGAATCCAATGAGCAGTTCTTC. Its protein product is CASSSESNEQFF.

The gene calls are TRBV29-1 and TRBJ1-1; 7 nucleotides align to TRBD1. Germline trimming cut 3 bases from V and 4 bases from J; bases unmatched to any gene: 8. There are 14 residues in the CDR3. The germline gives CDR1 SQVTM, CDR2 ANQGSEA. The chain's CDR3 is CSVDGRGRFTEAFF. The CDR3 region has the DNA TGCAGCGTTGATGGGAGGGGGCGCTTCACTGAAGCTTTCTTT.

A remark on this clone: Different DNA sequences within this sample yield the same CDR3. The genes are TRBV28 and TRBJ2-7; a possible D gene is TRBD1 (6 bases). Germline V lookup: CDR1 MDHEN, CDR2 SYDVKM. This CDR3 spans 16 amino acids. The germline V and J ends were trimmed by 2 bases and 0 bases, with 14 bases remaining between them. CDR3 nucleotides: TGTGCCAGCAGTTTAAGACCCGGACAGCTCTCCTACGAGCAGTACTTC. Its protein product is CASSLRPGQLSYEQYF.

The CDR3 sequence: CASSEVTPSNQPQHF. The CDR3 DNA is TGTGCCAGCAGTGAGGTGACACCTAGCAATCAGCCCCAGCATTTT. The chain employs TRBV6-1 and TRBJ1-5; no clear D. Trimming removed 3 bases from V and 0 bases from J, with 9 bases in between. Germline V lookup: CDR1 MNHNS, CDR2 SASEGT. This CDR3 region has 15 residues.

As for this clone: Other DNA variants within this sample encode the same CDR3. The chain combines TRBV7-9 with TRBJ2-7, with no clear D. V was clipped by 5 bases and J by 2 bases, with 10 bases between them. This CDR3 contains 13 residues. The germline V gene has CDR1 SEHNR and CDR2 FQNEAQ (reference sequence). CDR3 in DNA: TGTGCCAGCAGCCCCCAGGAGACCTACGAGCAGTACTTC. Its protein product is CASSPQETYEQYF.

This chain connects TRBV7-2 to TRBJ1-2, with unresolved D. V lost 0 bases and J lost 1, with 9 bases in between. This CDR3 has 15 amino acids. Looked up from germline, CDR1 is SGHTA and CDR2 is FQGNSA. The CDR3 here is CASSLARENNYGYTF. The CDR3 coding sequence is TGTGCCAGCAGCTTAGCCCGCGAAAATAACTATGGCTACACCTTC.

The chain links TRBV7-9 to TRBJ2-3; D unresolved. This CDR3 has 16 amino acids. Trimming took 2 bases from V and 3 from J, leaving 15 bases between them. CDR1 SEHNR and CDR2 FQNEAQ come from the germline V gene (reference sequence). The CDR3 DNA reads as TGTGCCAGCAGCTTATTCTTCGGTCAGCTTACAGATACGCAGTATTTT. Amino acids: CASSLFFGQLTDTQYF.

The chain is built from TRBV2 and TRBJ2-7; D possibly corresponds to TRBD1 (6 bases). The V gene lost 5 bases and the J gene lost 1 base, with 9 bases spanning the gap. Germline values: CDR1 SNHLY, CDR2 FYNNEI. CDR3 length equals 13 residues. The CDR3: CASSPDRSYEQYF. The CDR3 nucleotides read TGTGCCAGCAGTCCGGACAGATCCTACGAGCAGTACTTC.

This clone has just one count. V gene TRBV6-5 combines with J gene TRBJ2-1; 8 bases fit TRBD1. This CDR3 spans 15 amino acids. V lost 0 bases, J lost 5 bases, and 3 bases stayed unmatched. Germline V gene data show CDR1 as MNHEY and CDR2 as SVGAGI. The DNA for the CDR3 is TGTGCCAGCAGTTACTCTGACAGGGGCCACAATGAGCAGTTCTTC. It specifies CASSYSDRGHNEQFF.

This chain joins TRBV5-4 and TRBJ2-7, with 9 bases lining up with TRBD1. Trimming removed 4 bases from V and 3 bases from J; junction bases left unmatched: 5. CDR1 is SGHNT, CDR2 YYREEE, per germline (reference sequence). The length of the CDR3 is 14 residues. The CDR3 is CASSTGTGSYEQYF. The CDR3 DNA reads as TGTGCCAGCAGCACCGGGACAGGGAGCTACGAGCAGTACTTC.

The rearrangement links TRBV11-2 to TRBJ2-1, with 7 nucleotides matching TRBD1. CDR3 length: 13 residues. Per germline, CDR1 SGHAT and CDR2 FQNNGV. The junction had 4 bases not matched to a gene; V was cut back by 3 bases and J by 8 bases. CDR3 sequence (DNA): TGTGCCAGCAGCTTTGCTGGGACAGATGAGCAGTTCTTC. As protein: CASSFAGTDEQFF.